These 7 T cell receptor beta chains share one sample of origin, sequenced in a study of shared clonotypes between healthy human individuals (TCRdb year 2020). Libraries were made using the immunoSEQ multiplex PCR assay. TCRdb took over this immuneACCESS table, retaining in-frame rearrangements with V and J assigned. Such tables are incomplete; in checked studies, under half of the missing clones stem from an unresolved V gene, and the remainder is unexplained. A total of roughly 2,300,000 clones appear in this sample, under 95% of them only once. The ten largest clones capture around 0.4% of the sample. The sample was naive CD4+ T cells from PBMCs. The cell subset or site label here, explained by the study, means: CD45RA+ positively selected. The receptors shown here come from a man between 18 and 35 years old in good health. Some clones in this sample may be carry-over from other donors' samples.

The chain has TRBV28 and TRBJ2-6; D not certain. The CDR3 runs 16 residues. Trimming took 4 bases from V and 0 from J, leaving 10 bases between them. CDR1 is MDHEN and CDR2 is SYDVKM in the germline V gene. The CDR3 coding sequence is TGTGCCAGCAGTTACGGACGGATCTCTGGGGCCAACGTCCTGACTTTC. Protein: CASSYGRISGANVLTF.

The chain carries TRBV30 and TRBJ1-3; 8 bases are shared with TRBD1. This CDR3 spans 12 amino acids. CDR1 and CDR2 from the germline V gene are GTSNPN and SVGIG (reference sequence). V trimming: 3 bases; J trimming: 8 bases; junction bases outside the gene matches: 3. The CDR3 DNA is TGTGCCTGGAGCCTACAGGGGGACACCATATATTTT. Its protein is CAWSLQGDTIYF.

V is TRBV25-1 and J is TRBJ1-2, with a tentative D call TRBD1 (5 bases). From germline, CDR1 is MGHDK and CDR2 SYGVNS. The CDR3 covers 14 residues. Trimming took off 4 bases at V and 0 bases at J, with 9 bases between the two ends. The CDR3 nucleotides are TGTGCCAGCAGTGGCAGGGTGACTAACTATGGCTACACCTTC. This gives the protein CASSGRVTNYGYTF.

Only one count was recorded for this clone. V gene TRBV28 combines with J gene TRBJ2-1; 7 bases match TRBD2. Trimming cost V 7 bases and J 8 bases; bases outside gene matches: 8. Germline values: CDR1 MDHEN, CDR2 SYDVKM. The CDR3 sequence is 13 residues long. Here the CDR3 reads CASTRRETHEQFF. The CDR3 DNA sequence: TGTGCCAGCACGAGGCGGGAGACCCATGAGCAGTTCTTC.

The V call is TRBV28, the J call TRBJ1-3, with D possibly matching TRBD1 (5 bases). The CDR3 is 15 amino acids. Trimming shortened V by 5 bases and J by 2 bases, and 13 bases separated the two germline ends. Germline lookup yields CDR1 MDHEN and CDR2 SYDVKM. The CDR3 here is CASSPAGGTGNTIYF. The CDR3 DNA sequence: TGTGCCAGCAGTCCCGCCGGGGGAACTGGAAACACCATATATTTT.

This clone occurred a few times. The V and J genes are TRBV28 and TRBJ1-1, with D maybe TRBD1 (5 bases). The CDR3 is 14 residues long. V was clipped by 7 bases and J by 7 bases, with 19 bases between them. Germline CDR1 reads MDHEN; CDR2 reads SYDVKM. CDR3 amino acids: CASTNRQQVLEAFF. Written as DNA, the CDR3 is TGTGCCAGCACAAACCGACAGCAAGTTCTTGAAGCTTTCTTT.

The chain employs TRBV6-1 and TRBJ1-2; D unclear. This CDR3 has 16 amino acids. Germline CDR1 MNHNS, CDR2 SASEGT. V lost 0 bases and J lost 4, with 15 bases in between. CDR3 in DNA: TGTGCCAGCAGTGAAGCGGTGGCTAAACCCTCCTATGGCTACACCTTC. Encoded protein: CASSEAVAKPSYGYTF.